The rows below give T cell receptor beta chains drawn from one sample of a study of blood T cells in healthy people across ages. TCRdb reprocessed the 5' RACE reads via MiXCR and lists one record per CDR3 protein. The repertoire holds 800,000 to 1,300,000 distinct CDR3 sequences, with around 27% as singletons. These data were likewise used in another study, on T cells of mothers and their children.

Specimen: blood. These receptors all stem from a girl aged 2 to 10 in good health. CDR3s include the opening cysteine and the closing phenylalanine or tryptophan. D genes are given only for firm matches. A row's size may be missing; if present it is once, few, many or a size class.

v_call	cdr3_length	j_call	clone_size	d_call	cdr3_aa	cdr3_nt
TRBV7-6	15	TRBJ2-5	-	-	CASSPGGRTQETQYF	TGTGCCAGCAGCCCCGGGGGGCGGACGCAAGAGACCCAGTACTTC
TRBV28	16	TRBJ2-3	-	TRBD1	CASREGQVRPTDTQYF	TGTGCCAGCAGGGAAGGACAGGTTCGGCCCACAGATACGCAGTATTTT
TRBV28	12	TRBJ2-1	-	-	CASRLVSNEQFF	TGTGCCAGCCGACTTGTCTCCAATGAGCAGTTCTTC
TRBV20-1	15	TRBJ2-3	-	TRBD1	CSASEPGQYTDTQYF	TGCAGTGCTAGTGAACCGGGACAGTACACAGATACGCAGTATTTT
TRBV12-3/TRBV12-4	15	TRBJ1-2	few	TRBD1	CASSPTGGSYHGYTF	TGTGCCAGCAGTCCGACAGGGGGAAGCTACCATGGCTACACCTTC
TRBV4-1	17	TRBJ1-4	few	-	CASSQGANQRGVEKLFF	TGCGCCAGCAGCCAAGGGGCCAACCAGCGTGGTGTTGAAAAACTGTTTTTT
TRBV2	14	TRBJ2-5	-	-	CASSDPPPAPEQYF	TGTGCCAGCAGTGACCCACCGCCAGCTCCGGAGCAGTACTTC
TRBV12-3/TRBV12-4	12	TRBJ2-7	-	-	CASTPGIYEQYF	TGTGCCAGCACCCCAGGGATCTACGAGCAGTACTTC
TRBV28	14	TRBJ2-5	few	TRBD2	CASSRDYLRETQYF	TGTGCCAGCAGTCGGGACTACCTTAGAGAGACCCAGTACTTC
TRBV28	14	TRBJ2-3	-	-	CASSFNGGTDTQYF	TGTGCCAGCAGCTTCAATGGGGGCACAGATACGCAGTATTTT
TRBV6-5	16	TRBJ1-2	few	TRBD1	CASSYSRTGGNYGYTF	TGTGCCAGCAGTTACTCAAGGACAGGGGGGAACTATGGCTACACCTTC
TRBV5-1	14	TRBJ2-5	-	-	CASYDGSLQETQYF	TGCGCCAGCTACGACGGCAGCCTACAAGAGACCCAGTACTTC
TRBV11-2	14	TRBJ2-7	-	-	CASSLEYSSYEQYF	TGTGCCAGCAGCTTAGAGTACAGCTCCTACGAGCAGTACTTC
TRBV5-1	15	TRBJ2-5	-	TRBD1	CASSLGTGDVETQYF	TGCGCCAGCAGCTTGGGGACAGGGGATGTGGAGACCCAGTACTTC
TRBV7-3	16	TRBJ2-1	-	-	CASSPREGPTANEQFF	TGTGCCAGCAGCCCACGGGAAGGTCCTACCGCCAATGAGCAGTTCTTC
TRBV2	14	TRBJ2-5	-	TRBD1	CASSDGTGIGTQYF	TGTGCCAGCAGTGACGGGACAGGGATTGGGACCCAGTACTTC
TRBV29-1	12	TRBJ2-5	many	-	CSVEGEEETQYF	TGCAGCGTTGAAGGGGAGGAAGAGACCCAGTACTTC
TRBV4-3	16	TRBJ2-2	-	-	CASSQDRDTRTGELFF	TGCGCCAGCAGCCAAGATCGGGACACCCGAACCGGGGAGCTGTTTTTT
TRBV4-3	14	TRBJ2-7	-	-	CASSQENRLYEQYF	TGCGCCAGCAGCCAAGAAAACAGGCTCTACGAGCAGTACTTC
TRBV7-6	14	TRBJ1-4	-	-	CASSPGETNEKLFF	TGTGCCAGCAGCCCCGGGGAAACTAATGAAAAACTGTTTTTT
TRBV7-2	14	TRBJ2-5	many	TRBD2	CASSLAAGLETQYF	TGTGCCAGCAGCTTAGCAGCGGGGTTAGAGACCCAGTACTTC
TRBV6-1	18	TRBJ1-5	-	-	CASSDSLEVPPSHQPQHF	TGTGCCAGCAGTGACAGTCTGGAAGTCCCCCCTAGCCATCAGCCCCAGCATTTT
TRBV7-9	14	TRBJ2-5	few	-	CASSTRHELETQYF	TGTGCCAGCAGCACCCGACATGAACTAGAGACCCAGTACTTC
TRBV20-1	14	TRBJ2-1	-	-	CSAPSQASPNEQFF	TGCAGTGCCCCCTCCCAGGCTAGTCCCAATGAGCAGTTCTTC
TRBV24-1	16	TRBJ1-5	-	-	CATSDFGQKMNQPQHF	TGTGCCACCAGTGATTTCGGACAGAAGATGAATCAGCCCCAGCATTTT
TRBV5-1	14	TRBJ1-2	few	-	CASSLLQGRYGYTF	TGCGCCAGCAGCTTGTTGCAGGGAAGGTATGGCTACACCTTC
TRBV28	15	TRBJ2-5	few	-	CASSLQLAETQTQYF	TGTGCCAGCAGTTTGCAACTAGCCGAAACACAGACCCAGTACTTC
TRBV12-3/TRBV12-4	15	TRBJ1-2	few	-	CASSFDVGTSGGYTF	TGTGCCAGCAGTTTCGACGTAGGAACCTCAGGGGGCTACACCTTC
TRBV7-2	12	TRBJ2-1	-	-	CASSRRADEQFF	TGTGCCAGCAGCCGAAGGGCGGATGAGCAGTTCTTC
TRBV20-1	16	TRBJ1-4	-	-	CSARAYRSPTNEKLFF	TGCAGTGCTAGAGCTTACCGAAGTCCAACTAATGAAAAACTGTTTTTT
TRBV29-1	13	TRBJ2-5	once	TRBD1	CSARQGAGETQYF	TGCAGCGCCCGACAGGGGGCTGGAGAGACCCAGTACTTC
TRBV6-5	13	TRBJ1-2	-	TRBD1	CASSMGQGSGYTF	TGTGCCAGCAGTATGGGACAGGGGAGCGGCTACACCTTC
TRBV4-1	15	TRBJ2-7	-	-	CASSQVLARTYEQYF	TGCGCCAGCAGCCAAGTCCTGGCTAGAACCTACGAGCAGTACTTC
TRBV3-1	14	TRBJ1-1	-	-	CASSQVKANTEAFF	TGTGCCAGCAGCCAAGTTAAGGCGAACACTGAAGCTTTCTTT
TRBV7-2	14	TRBJ2-1	once	-	CASSFEWGNNEQFF	TGTGCCAGCAGCTTTGAGTGGGGAAACAATGAGCAGTTCTTC
TRBV6-2/TRBV6-3	14	TRBJ1-2	-	-	CASSPPGGLYGYTF	TGTGCCAGCAGCCCGCCCGGAGGGCTCTATGGCTACACCTTC
TRBV15	13	TRBJ2-5	few	TRBD1	CATRTGVDETQYF	TGTGCCACCCGGACAGGGGTAGACGAGACCCAGTACTTC
TRBV20-1	15	TRBJ2-7	-	TRBD2	CSATDRSGGVDEQYF	TGCAGTGCTACAGACCGCAGCGGGGGTGTAGACGAGCAGTACTTC
TRBV29-1	13	TRBJ2-5	-	-	CSVARSLSYEHYF	TGCAGCGTGGCCCGGTCCCTTTCCTACGAGCACTACTTC
TRBV7-3	12	TRBJ2-2	few	-	CASSLMGGELFF	TGTGCCAGCAGCTTAATGGGCGGGGAGCTGTTTTTT
TRBV20-1	14	TRBJ1-1	few	TRBD1	CSASRTGMSPEAFF	TGCAGTGCTAGTCGGACAGGGATGAGTCCTGAAGCTTTCTTT
TRBV4-2	17	TRBJ2-2	few	-	CASSQEVGRMNTGELFF	TGTGCCAGCAGCCAAGAAGTGGGCCGGATGAACACCGGGGAGCTGTTTTTT
TRBV19	15	TRBJ2-6	-	-	CASSLRTSGANVLAF	TGTGCCAGTAGTTTAAGGACCTCTGGGGCCAACGTCCTGGCTTTC
TRBV7-8	14	TRBJ2-5	-	-	CASSSPQARETQYF	TGTGCCAGCAGCTCTCCCCAGGCCAGGGAGACCCAGTACTTC
TRBV28	16	TRBJ1-1	-	-	CASSLAGVRWNTEAFF	TGTGCCAGCAGTTTGGCAGGGGTACGGTGGAACACTGAAGCTTTCTTT
TRBV24-1	14	TRBJ2-1	once	TRBD2	CATSPSGVDNEQFF	TGTGCCACCTCTCCTAGCGGGGTAGACAATGAGCAGTTCTTC
TRBV7-8	10	TRBJ2-7	many	-	CASSSFEQYF	TGTGCCAGCAGCTCCTTCGAGCAGTACTTC
TRBV5-1	15	TRBJ2-7	-	TRBD1	CASSLEGTATYEQYF	TGCGCCAGCAGCTTAGAAGGGACAGCCACCTACGAGCAGTACTTC
TRBV28	14	TRBJ1-2	few	-	CASSFIGGRDGYTF	TGTGCCAGCAGTTTCATCGGGGGGCGGGATGGCTACACCTTC
TRBV4-1	16	TRBJ2-5	-	-	CASSQARTKYQETQYF	TGCGCCAGCAGCCAAGCACGGACCAAGTACCAAGAGACCCAGTACTTC
TRBV28	13	TRBJ2-7	few	TRBD1	CASSKTGDYEQYF	TGTGCCAGCAGTAAGACAGGGGATTACGAGCAGTACTTC
TRBV11-2	21	TRBJ1-2	few	TRBD1	CASSLGERSSGWAGGVRGYTF	TGTGCCAGCAGCTTAGGGGAACGAAGTTCAGGCTGGGCAGGGGGTGTACGGGGCTACACCTTC
TRBV10-3	11	TRBJ1-2	-	-	CAISVEEGYTF	TGTGCCATCAGTGTTGAGGAAGGCTACACCTTC
TRBV7-2	16	TRBJ2-7	-	-	CASSVDPRGSSYEQYF	TGTGCCAGCAGCGTAGACCCGCGCGGTAGCTCCTACGAGCAGTACTTC